This TCR beta chain emerged from a study of T cell responses to AZD1222 COVID-19 vaccine. This CDR3 has 20 amino acids. Germline V gene lookup returns CDR1 MGHRA and CDR2 YSYEKL. V lost 6 bases and J 4 bases, leaving 33 bases between the germline ends. Sequencing used immunoSEQ multiplex PCR; TCRdb keeps in-frame clones, though not all of them. The table includes 100,000 to 150,000 clones, around 90% detected once. This TCR was sampled from an adult in good health. This rearrangement joins TRBV4-1 to TRBJ1-2, with TRBD1 as a possible D gene (6 bases). This sample comprised peripheral blood, obtained on day 0 of AZD1222 vaccination. The CDR3: CASSHHLGGRDLFRGYGYTF. The DNA of the CDR3 is TGCGCCAGCAGTCATCACCTGGGGGGCAGGGACCTCTTCCGTGGCTATGGCTACACCTTC.